This TCR beta chain came from a study of somatic mutations in cytotoxic T cells in rheumatoid arthritis. Libraries were prepared by immunoSEQ multiplex PCR; TCRdb keeps only in-frame clonotypes and omits some of them. Of roughly 20,000 clones in the sample, under 85% are singletons; the top ten hold approximately 15%. Per the germline V gene, CDR1 is MNHNS and CDR2 is SASEGT. This CDR3 is built from 10 residues. Trimming took 4 bases from V and 9 from J, leaving 4 bases between them. The chain has TRBV6-1 and TRBJ1-5; no clear D gene. This TCR was sampled from an adult with rheumatoid arthritis. Sequences were obtained from CD8+ T cells sorted from blood. The DNA of the CDR3 is TGTGCCAGCAGTGTGAGGCCCCAGCATTTT. Its translation is CASSVRPQHF.